This T cell receptor (beta chain) was sequenced during a study of CD8 T cells in Susac syndrome (dated 2019 in TCRdb). Looking at the study overall: Repertoire sequencing was used to test whether CD8+ T cell activation and differentiation in Susac syndrome was antigen driven. CD8+ T cell repertoire clonality was compared between about a dozen healthy donors, about 14 Susac syndrome patients and approximately 16 multiple sclerosis patients.

Summary of the overall study and its limitations: The number of individuals in the TCR sequencing and HLA analysis was recognized as being relatively small.

Peripheral blood CD8+ and CD4+ T cells from healthy donors, Susac syndrome patients and multiple sclerosis patients were profiled using high-throughput TCR beta sequencing. Multiple sclerosis controls were treatment-naive patients with stable or active relapsing-remitting disease fulfilling revised McDonald criteria. CD8+ TEMRA cells were enriched by FACS, while bulk CD8+ and CD4+ T cells were purified by magnetic negative isolation. Blood was drawn into EDTA tubes, processed within 24 hours, and PBMCs were isolated by density gradient centrifugation. PBMCs destined for TCR sequencing were cryopreserved in liquid nitrogen and later thawed in a 37 °C water bath. The sorted or isolated CD4+, CD8+ and CD8+ TEMRA cells had a purity of 90% or higher. With regard to this clonotype: Its binding antigen is unknown. Base qualities are missing; no much larger clone stands one base away.

V loses 2 bases, J loses 3 bases, and the germline ends lie 8 bases apart. As encoded in the germline V gene (reference sequence), CDR1 is GTSNPN while CDR2 is SVGIG. The CDR3, from cysteine to phenylalanine, totals 12 residues. The sequence is cut down to CDR3 DNA, 36 bases in frame from base 1. RNA was extracted using the RNeasy kit, and roughly 0.5 to 1 microgram was reverse transcribed with random hexamers. TCR beta CDR3 regions were amplified with the immunoSEQ multiplex PCR assay covering 54 Vbeta and 13 Jbeta segments. PCR amplification bias was corrected using a synthetic template baseline for primer optimization and computational correction. The original pipeline was this. Reads were annotated to V, D and J genes per IMGT and analyzed with immunoSEQ Analyzer, keeping only productive sequences. To calculate clonality, Shannon entropy was normalized by log2 of the number of productive unique sequences and then subtracted from one. For each patient and control, public and private clones were evaluated among the 100 most prevalent clones. A clone was defined as Susac-specific if it was absent from the healthy and MS cohorts, from over 1,000 published viral clones and from other ImmuneACCESS disease sequences. TCRdb handled the public reads itself, with Q25 trimming in fastp and clone calling in MiXCR, and kept productive beta chains. Rows matching on CDR3 protein sequence are summarized as one entry with the most common DNA and genes. The V and J calls shown here were made by TCRdb, not taken from the authors' results. The sample data list around 130,000 distinct CDR3 sequences, and under 95% of these were observed just once. Roughly 0.25% of the sample rests with the top ten.

Sequenced input: CD8+ T cells from PBMCs. The sequence derives from a human donor with multiple sclerosis. The sequence links TRBV30 to TRBJ2-7, with no confident D gene call. The DNA is TGTGCCTGGAGTCAGGCAATCTACGAGCAGTACTTC. Its product reads: CAWSQAIYEQYF.